The subject of this entry is one T cell receptor (beta chain). Germline CDR1 and CDR2: SGHKS and YYEKEE (reference sequence). The ends were cut back, 1 base at V and 3 bases at J, with 7 bases in the middle. There are 13 residues in the CDR3. The sample originates from a study of blood T cell repertoires in COVID-19. The data were produced by immunoSEQ multiplex PCR, yet TCRdb's version contains in-frame clones alone and is incomplete. The repertoire holds roughly 260,000 clones, with 83% as singletons. The sequenced material came from PBMCs or T cells enriched from blood (not recorded which). The sequence came from a middle-aged woman who had been exposed to COVID-19. The chain combines TRBV5-5 with TRBJ1-2; tentatively, D is TRBD1 (6 bases). The DNA of the CDR3 is TGTGCCAGCAGCTTGTACAGGGACTATGGCTACACCTTC. Translated, it gives CASSLYRDYGYTF.